This TCR beta chain was observed in a study of blood T cell repertoires in COVID-19. Study-wide context: Acute and convalescent COVID-19 samples came from the United States, Italy and Spain. PBMCs, B-cell-depleted T cells, or T cells provided the cDNA or gDNA that made up the material.

Per the original data handling: By means of reference gene primer amplification, nucleated cell counts were estimated. Measured with immunoSEQ multiplex PCR; TCRdb has only the in-frame clones, and not every one. D and trimming were read from the DNA, whereas the V and J calls and clone size are those reported in that table. The table lists about 87,000 clones, approximately 85% of them singletons. Seattle patients were enrolled during active infection and followed longitudinally. This CDR3 is 13 amino acids long. V was cut by 4 bases and J by 3 bases, with 10 bases left in between. The germline CDR1 and CDR2 sequences are SNHLY and FYNNEI.

The chain recombines TRBV2 with TRBJ2-7, with a possible D match to TRBD2 (6 bases). The specimen was peripheral blood. This receptor was identified in a woman aged 80 or over with COVID-19, enrolled during active disease. The CDR3 region is CASSAPEGYEQYF. As DNA, the CDR3 is TGTGCCAGCAGTGCACCGGAGGGCTACGAGCAGTACTTC.